These 24 T cell receptor beta chains share one sample of origin, sequenced in a study of Ad26.COV2.S vaccination and SARS-CoV-2 variants. Treatment: roughly 20 received Ad26.COV2.S at low or high dose, single or two shots; about 5 received placebo; per-sample allocation not given. All samples were drawn on day 63, counting from the first vaccine or placebo injection. Clones were sequenced by immunoSEQ multiplex PCR, and TCRdb holds only the in-frame ones, with some missing. Here the sample spans 380,000 or so clones, under 90% being singletons. The material sequenced was peripheral blood, taken in a trial of Ad26.COV2.S vaccine versus placebo. These receptors were obtained from a person between 18 and 65 years old who received the Ad26.COV2.S COVID-19 vaccine or a placebo.

The chain combines TRBV5-1 with TRBJ2-2; 8 nucleotides match TRBD1. The V and J ends lost 9 bases and 0 bases, in that order; junction bases with no gene match: 10. The CDR3 sequence is 16 residues long. In germline, CDR1 is SGHRS, CDR2 YFSETQ. This chain's CDR3 is CATFTGQGANTGELFF. For the CDR3, the DNA is TGCGCCACGTTTACCGGACAGGGCGCGAACACCGGGGAGCTGTTTTTT.

This rearrangement joins TRBV6-6 to TRBJ2-4; tentatively, D is TRBD2 (6 bases). The germline V gene has CDR1 MNHNY and CDR2 SVGAGI (reference sequence). The V end lost 7 bases, the J end lost 0 bases, and 13 bases lay between the germline ends. CDR3 length: 15 amino acids. The CDR3 loop is CASMVAGLAKNIQYF. In nucleotides, the CDR3 is TGTGCCAGCATGGTTGCGGGGCTAGCCAAAAACATTCAGTACTTC.

The chain carries TRBV2 and TRBJ2-7; tentatively, D is TRBD1 or TRBD2 (5 bases each). The CDR3 extends over 17 amino acids. The germline V and J ends were trimmed by 0 bases and 2 bases, with 17 bases remaining between them. CDR1 is SNHLY and CDR2 is FYNNEI in the germline V gene. In nucleotides, the CDR3 is TGTGCCAGCAGTGAAGCGCTTCTTTGGGACGGCCCCTACGAGCAGTACTTC. Protein sequence: CASSEALLWDGPYEQYF.

V usage is TRBV19 and J usage is TRBJ2-5; maybe TRBD1 (5 bases). V lost 6 bases and J lost 1, with 9 bases in between. This CDR3 comprises 13 residues. Germline values: CDR1 LNHDA, CDR2 SQIVND (reference sequence). The CDR3 bases are TGTGCCAGTAGGGCAGGGATCCAAGAGACCCAGTACTTC. Protein: CASRAGIQETQYF.

The chain recombines TRBV7-6 with TRBJ2-1; perhaps TRBD1 as D (5 bases). V was pared by 1 base and J by 8 bases, with 6 bases between. The germline CDR1 and CDR2 sequences are SGHVS and FNYEAQ. The CDR3 extends over 12 amino acids. The CDR3 here is CASSLEGDEQFF. In nucleotides, the CDR3 is TGTGCCAGCAGCTTAGAAGGGGATGAGCAGTTCTTC.

The genes are TRBV5-5 and TRBJ1-5, with D unresolved. CDR1 and CDR2 from the germline V gene are SGHKS and YYEKEE (reference sequence). The CDR3 has 13 amino acids. V dropped 4 bases and J dropped 6 bases, with 11 bases sitting between them. The CDR3 here is CASSARPGQPQHF. CDR3 DNA: TGTGCCAGCAGCGCGAGACCGGGTCAGCCCCAGCATTTT.

Only a few counts were recorded for this clone. The V and J genes are TRBV7-9 and TRBJ2-1; D is tentatively TRBD1 or TRBD2 (5 bases each). CDR3 length equals 18 residues. CDR1 is SEHNR, CDR2 FQNEAQ, per germline (reference sequence). Trimming left V 4 bases short and J 8 bases short, with 27 bases between. The CDR3 DNA reads as TGTGCCAGCAGCTCCGCCCGAGGTGTGGCGGGCAGGGATCATGAGCAGTTCTTC. As protein: CASSSARGVAGRDHEQFF.

The chain is built from TRBV9 and TRBJ1-1, with TRBD1 identical over 7 bases. The V gene end was trimmed by 0 bases and the J gene end by 0 bases; junction bases not matched to a gene: 8. The CDR3 contains 17 residues. Germline V gene sequence: CDR1 SGDLS, CDR2 YYNGEE. As DNA, the CDR3 is TGTGCCAGCAGCGTAGAAGGGGGGACAGCCTTGAACACTGAAGCTTTCTTT. Protein product: CASSVEGGTALNTEAFF.

This chain connects TRBV18 to TRBJ1-2; a weak D match, TRBD1 (5 bases). Germline CDR1 is KGHSH and CDR2 is LQKENI. This CDR3 has 14 amino acids. The ends were cut back, 4 bases at V and 5 bases at J, with 14 bases in the middle. CDR3 in DNA: TGTGCCAGCTCACTGCCCCGGGACGGTTATGGCTACACCTTC. It codes for CASSLPRDGYGYTF.

The chain employs TRBV9 and TRBJ2-3; tentative D call: TRBD2 (6 bases). CDR1 is SGDLS, CDR2 YYNGEE, per germline. Trimming left V 0 bases short and J 2 bases short, with 13 bases between. This CDR3 is built from 16 residues. The CDR3 loop reads CASSVAMAGFTDTQYF. The CDR3 DNA follows: TGTGCCAGCAGCGTAGCTATGGCGGGGTTCACAGATACGCAGTATTTT.

The chain employs TRBV18 and TRBJ1-2; D is ambiguous. The length of the CDR3 is 15 residues. Germline CDR1 reads KGHSH; CDR2 reads LQKENI. V lost 1 base to trimming and J lost 10 bases, with 19 bases between them. The CDR3 is CASSPRSLRGETYTF. The CDR3 nucleotides are TGTGCCAGCTCACCACGAAGCCTGCGTGGGGAGACCTACACCTTC.

This clone turned up a few times. The chain has TRBV5-1 and TRBJ2-1, with 10 bases fitting TRBD2. V gave up 2 bases and J gave up 7 bases; unmatched junction bases: 6. The CDR3 has 15 residues. Looked up from germline, CDR1 is SGHRS and CDR2 is YFSETQ. CDR3 in DNA: TGCGCCAGCAGCTTTACTAGCGGGATAGGGAATGAGCAGTTCTTC. It codes for CASSFTSGIGNEQFF.

V usage is TRBV5-1 and J usage is TRBJ2-7; the D call may be TRBD1 or TRBD2 (5 bases each). Trimming cost V 0 bases and J 2 bases, with 21 bases left between them. The CDR3 runs 18 residues. Germline CDR1 SGHRS, CDR2 YFSETQ. CDR3 region: CASSLAGAGQTLTYEQYF. The CDR3, as DNA: TGCGCCAGCAGCTTGGCCGGGGCAGGGCAGACTTTAACCTACGAGCAGTACTTC.

The CDR3: CASSLGSGGRSETQYF. The DNA for the CDR3 is TGTGCCAGCAGCTTAGGATCGGGGGGGAGGTCGGAGACCCAGTACTTC. The chain is built from TRBV7-3 and TRBJ2-5, with 8 bases lining up with TRBD2. Germline trimming cut 2 bases from V and 5 bases from J; bases unmatched to any gene: 10. Per the germline V gene, CDR1 is SGHTA and CDR2 is FQGTGA. This CDR3 region has 16 residues.

A word on this clone: At one end the junction does not follow the germline gene, possibly because of a read error. The chain uses TRBV5-1 and TRBJ2-7; D is ambiguous. The CDR3 totals 13 residues. Germline V gene sequence: CDR1 SGHRS, CDR2 YFSETQ. The CDR3 loop reads CASSLDKIYGQYF. CDR3 sequence (DNA): TGCGCCAGCAGCTTGGACAAAATCTACGGGCAGTACTTC.

This clone was recorded once. CDR3 in DNA: TGCAGCGTTGAACGCTATGCCCACACAGATACGCAGTATTTT. It yields the protein CSVERYAHTDTQYF. The V call is TRBV29-1, the J call TRBJ2-3; D is ambiguous. The CDR3 extends over 14 amino acids. Looked up from germline, CDR1 is SQVTM and CDR2 is ANQGSEA. V lost 2 bases, J lost 2 bases, and 11 bases lay in between.

This clone was observed a handful of times. The rearrangement links TRBV5-4 to TRBJ2-2; D possibly matches TRBD1 or TRBD2 (6 bases each). CDR1 and CDR2 from the germline V gene are SGHNT and YYREEE (reference sequence). The CDR3 totals 15 residues. The V gene lost 4 bases and the J gene lost 5 bases, with 15 bases spanning the gap. CDR3 in DNA: TGTGCCAGCAGCCGATCCGGGGGCAGAACCGGGGAGCTGTTTTTT. It is translated as CASSRSGGRTGELFF.

This chain links TRBV6-5 with TRBJ2-7, with D unresolved. From germline, CDR1 is MNHEY and CDR2 SVGAGI. The ends were cut back, 7 bases at V and 4 bases at J, with 17 bases in the middle. The length of the CDR3 is 14 residues. CDR3 residues: CASTRDPSEYEQYF. For the CDR3, the DNA is TGTGCCAGCACCCGAGATCCTTCGGAGTACGAGCAGTACTTC.

J is TRBJ1-1 and V is TRBV3-1 (or the pseudogene TRBV3-2); D is uncertain. The ends were cut back, 2 bases at V and 4 bases at J, with 8 bases in the middle. Looked up from germline, CDR1 is LGHDT and CDR2 is YNNKEL (reference sequence). This CDR3 region has 13 residues. CDR3 loop: CASSQFRGTEAFF. The CDR3 DNA sequence: TGTGCCAGCAGCCAATTCCGAGGCACTGAAGCTTTCTTT.

The J gene is TRBJ2-5, the V gene TRBV5-6; D is uncertain. Germline lookup yields CDR1 SGHDT and CDR2 YYEEEE. CDR3 length: 12 residues. V lost 6 bases and J 2 bases, leaving 8 bases between the germline ends. The CDR3 DNA follows: TGTGCCAGCACCTGGGCTCAAGAGACCCAGTACTTC. Protein sequence: CASTWAQETQYF.

The J gene is TRBJ2-1, the V gene TRBV3-1 (or the pseudogene TRBV3-2); TRBD2 matches at 12 bases. V was pared by 3 bases and J by 7 bases, with 16 bases of the junction left unmatched. The CDR3 has 19 amino acids. CDR1 and CDR2 from the germline V gene are LGHDT and YNNKEL (reference sequence). This chain's CDR3 is CASSHLRGQLAGGMNEQFF. The CDR3 coding sequence is TGTGCCAGCAGCCACTTAAGAGGACAACTAGCGGGAGGCATGAATGAGCAGTTCTTC.

The V and J genes are TRBV7-9 and TRBJ2-7; 9 nucleotides align to TRBD1. V shed 5 bases, J shed 5 bases, and the junction held 7 bases outside the gene matches. The CDR3 runs to 14 residues. The V gene's germline CDR1 is SEHNR and CDR2 FQNEAQ (reference sequence). The CDR3 is CASSEQGAMNEQYF. CDR3 nucleotides: TGTGCCAGCAGCGAACAGGGGGCAATGAACGAGCAGTACTTC.

This clone appeared a single time. The genes are TRBV6-5 and TRBJ1-3, with D perhaps TRBD1 (6 bases). The V end was cut by 7 bases, the J end by 2 bases, with 12 bases between. The CDR3 contains 14 residues. The germline V gene encodes CDR1 MNHEY and CDR2 SVGAGI. The CDR3: CASKLHRAGNTIYF. For the CDR3, the DNA is TGTGCCAGCAAACTACACAGGGCTGGAAACACCATATATTTT.

The chain combines TRBV4-1 with TRBJ1-1, with a tentative D call TRBD1 (6 bases). V was clipped by 0 bases and J by 7 bases, with 12 bases between them. The CDR3 length is 14 residues. CDR1 and CDR2 (germline): MGHRA, YSYEKL. CDR3 residues: CASSQDGGGDEAFF. For the CDR3, the DNA is TGCGCCAGCAGCCAAGATGGAGGGGGGGATGAAGCTTTCTTT.